This note documents a single TCR beta chain sequence. The sample comes from a study of blood T cell repertoires in COVID-19. The authors' processing: Amplified reference gene primers provided the basis for estimating nucleated cell counts. Using immunoSEQ multiplex PCR, the repertoire was profiled, and TCRdb retains in-frame clones only, with some absent. V, J and clone size were drawn from that table, and D and trimming were deduced from the DNA. The table has tens of thousands of clones, roughly 79% seen once; the top ten hold nearly 5%. Germline loops: CDR1 SGHTA, CDR2 FQGNSA. CDR3 length: 14 residues. Unmatched junction bases numbered 7, after V lost 9 bases and J lost 2 bases.

The sample consisted of peripheral blood. The rearrangement uses TRBV7-2 and TRBJ2-5; TRBD2 matches 9 bases. The TCR originated in a human donor in a cohort sampled during active COVID-19. The chain's CDR3 is CASTTSGLQETQYF. As DNA, the CDR3 is TGTGCCAGTACTACTAGCGGGTTGCAAGAGACCCAGTACTTC.